Below, 6 T cell receptor beta chains from the same sample are listed, as sequenced in a study of blood T cell repertoires in COVID-19. Using immunoSEQ multiplex PCR, the repertoire was profiled, and TCRdb retains in-frame clones only, with some absent. Here the sample spans over 350,000 clones, about 85% being singletons. The sequenced material came from PBMCs or T cells enriched from blood (not recorded which). These receptors were collected from a woman in her late teens or twenties with acute COVID-19.

CDR3 residues: CASSFKPTGVHF. CDR3 DNA: TGTGCCAGCAGTTTCAAGCCCACCGGGGTCCACTTT. V is TRBV28 and J is TRBJ1-6; D is ambiguous. V was clipped by 3 bases and J by 17 bases, with 14 bases between them. CDR1 MDHEN and CDR2 SYDVKM come from the germline V gene. The CDR3 consists of 12 residues. The variable domain in full, with the rest retrieved from reference TRBV28 and TRBJ1-6, is DVKVTQSSRYLVKRTGEKVFLECVQDMDHENMFWYRQDPGLGLRLIYFSYDVKMKEKGDIPEGYSVSREKKERFSLILESASTNQTSMYLCASSFKPTGVHFGNGTRLTVT.

The rearrangement links TRBV5-8 to TRBJ2-7; the D gene is possibly TRBD1 (6 bases). This CDR3 contains 13 residues. V was trimmed by 2 bases and J by 2 bases, leaving 8 bases between them. The germline V gene has CDR1 SGHTS and CDR2 YDEGEE. CDR3 sequence: CASSFRQAYEQYF. CDR3 nucleotides: TGTGCCAGCAGCTTTCGACAGGCCTACGAGCAGTACTTC.

Points on this clone: In the same sample, other DNA sequences code for this CDR3. V usage is TRBV28 and J usage is TRBJ1-5, with 9 bases matching TRBD1. The germline gives CDR1 MDHEN, CDR2 SYDVKM. Trimming cost V 8 bases and J 5 bases; bases outside gene matches: 1. The CDR3 loop spans 12 amino acids. The chain's CDR3 is CASRTGDQPQHF. The CDR3 nucleotides are TGTGCCAGCCGGACAGGGGATCAGCCCCAGCATTTT.

The chain uses TRBV5-1 and TRBJ2-2; D call uncertain. Per the germline V gene, CDR1 is SGHRS and CDR2 is YFSETQ. Trimming stripped 4 bases from V and 0 bases from J, with 13 bases between. The CDR3 is 16 residues long. CDR3: CASSPLAVTNTGELFF. The CDR3 bases are TGCGCCAGCAGCCCCTTAGCTGTTACGAACACCGGGGAGCTGTTTTTT.

Here the CDR3 reads CASSLYQGINQPQHF. The CDR3 region has the DNA TGTGCCAGCAGCTTATATCAGGGGATCAATCAGCCCCAGCATTTT. V usage is TRBV7-2 and J usage is TRBJ1-5; D possibly corresponds to TRBD1 (6 bases). The CDR3 has 15 amino acids. The germline CDR1 and CDR2 sequences are SGHTA and FQGNSA. Trimming removed 2 bases at V and 3 bases at J, with 11 bases between.

This clone has just one count. The CDR3 loop is CASSEARQANYGYTF. The DNA for the CDR3 is TGTGCCAGCAGTGAAGCCCGACAGGCTAACTATGGCTACACCTTC. The gene calls are TRBV2 and TRBJ1-2, with D possibly matching TRBD1 (6 bases). This CDR3 spans 15 amino acids. The germline gives CDR1 SNHLY, CDR2 FYNNEI. The V end lost 0 bases, the J end lost 0 bases, and 8 bases lay between the germline ends.